The 17 T cell receptor beta chains reported below all come from one sample, sequenced in a study of radiotherapy plus CTLA-4 blockade in lung cancer. The protocol was immunoSEQ multiplex PCR, while the TCRdb copy is restricted to in-frame clones and leaves out a portion. The sample shows tens of thousands of clones, roughly four fifths of them seen only once. Specimen: peripheral blood, collected from a patient treated with radiotherapy plus ipilimumab. The receptors shown here come from a human donor with non-small cell lung cancer who had a complete response to radiotherapy plus ipilimumab.

The rearrangement uses TRBV6-5 and TRBJ1-1; weak D call: TRBD1 (6 bases). V was cut by 6 bases and J by 4 bases, with 12 bases left in between. Germline loops: CDR1 MNHEY, CDR2 SVGAGI. The CDR3 totals 13 residues. The CDR3: CASRHRETTEAFF. The CDR3 nucleotides are TGTGCCAGCAGACACAGGGAGACCACTGAAGCTTTCTTT.

This clone was counted a few times. The rearrangement links TRBV5-1 to TRBJ2-1, with 8 positions matching TRBD1. Germline-derived CDR1 and CDR2 are SGHRS and YFSETQ. V was clipped by 0 bases and J by 0 bases; unmatched bases: 11. The CDR3 sequence is 19 residues long. CDR3 region: CASSLGDPSRGHSYNEQFF. As DNA, the CDR3 is TGCGCCAGCAGCTTGGGGGACCCTTCCAGGGGGCACTCCTACAATGAGCAGTTCTTC.

This clone was seen once. This chain joins TRBV5-1 and TRBJ1-1; TRBD1 matches at 10 bases. CDR3 size: 21 residues. The germline gives CDR1 SGHRS, CDR2 YFSETQ. Trimming took 4 bases from V and 3 from J; bases not matched to a gene: 24. CDR3 region: CASSRDRGWVTGSTRDTEAFF. CDR3 DNA: TGCGCCAGCAGCCGGGACAGGGGATGGGTCACGGGTTCCACGCGGGACACTGAAGCTTTCTTT.

The J gene is TRBJ2-5, the V gene TRBV2; 8 nucleotides line up with TRBD2. Germline-derived CDR1 and CDR2 are SNHLY and FYNNEI. The CDR3 has 15 residues. J gave up 5 bases and V 6 bases, and 11 bases lay outside the gene matches. The CDR3 here is CASSPGSGGRETQYF. CDR3 sequence (DNA): TGTGCCAGCAGCCCGGGCAGCGGGGGCAGGGAGACCCAGTACTTC.

In this sample, this clone turned up a few times. The V and J genes are TRBV6-1 and TRBJ1-2; the match to TRBD1 covers 7 bases. Germline V gene sequence: CDR1 MNHNS, CDR2 SASEGT. J lost 7 bases, V lost 7 bases, and 9 bases had no gene match. The CDR3 runs 13 residues. The CDR3 loop reads CASIPGTEAGYTF. The CDR3 DNA reads TGTGCCAGCATTCCCGGGACAGAGGCTGGCTACACCTTC.

V usage is TRBV7-2 and J usage is TRBJ1-5, with 7 bases identical to TRBD1. Germline CDR1 reads SGHTA; CDR2 reads FQGNSA. This CDR3 has 13 residues. Trimming removed 8 bases from V and 1 base from J; junction bases left unmatched: 2. CDR3 sequence: CASSGQSNQPQHF. The DNA of the CDR3 is TGTGCCAGCTCGGGACAGAGCAATCAGCCCCAGCATTTT.

The CDR3 is CASSQGGGTNEKLFF. The CDR3 coding sequence is TGCGCCAGCAGCCAAGGCGGGGGAACTAATGAAAAACTGTTTTTT. The chain links TRBV4-3 to TRBJ1-4; maybe TRBD1 (5 bases). Germline V gene lookup returns CDR1 LGHNA and CDR2 YSLEER. CDR3 length equals 15 residues. V was cut by 1 base and J by 1 base, with 7 bases left in between.

The CDR3 sequence: CASSVRTGALDTQYF. The CDR3 bases are TGTGCCAGCAGTGTCAGGACAGGGGCCTTAGATACGCAGTATTTT. The rearrangement uses TRBV25-1 and TRBJ2-3, with 9 bases lining up with TRBD1. The CDR3 has 15 residues. The V gene end was trimmed by 4 bases and the J gene end by 5 bases; junction bases not matched to a gene: 7. Germline CDR1 MGHDK, CDR2 SYGVNS.

V usage is TRBV6-5 and J usage is TRBJ1-4; 7 bases agree with TRBD1. J was trimmed by 4 bases and V by 5 bases; bases with no gene match: 4. The germline CDR1 and CDR2 sequences are MNHEY and SVGAGI. The length of the CDR3 is 14 residues. Here the CDR3 DNA reads TGTGCCAGCAGTCTTGACAGGGATAATGAAAAACTGTTTTTT. Amino acids: CASSLDRDNEKLFF.

This chain connects TRBV6-6 to TRBJ2-7, with 9 bases matching TRBD1. The CDR3 extends over 15 amino acids. V lost 2 bases, J lost 0 bases, and 2 bases stayed unmatched. Germline V CDR1 and CDR2: MNHNY, SVGAGI (reference sequence). The CDR3 bases are TGTGCCAGCAGTTACGGGACAGGGAGCTCCTACGAGCAGTACGTC. Protein: CASSYGTGSSYEQYV.

The chain uses TRBV6-5 and TRBJ1-1; the match to TRBD1 covers 10 bases. The CDR3 runs 14 residues. The junction had 5 bases not matched to a gene; V was cut back by 6 bases and J by 4 bases. Germline V gives CDR1 MNHEY, CDR2 SVGAGI. This chain's CDR3 is CASRGTGESTEAFF. CDR3 coding DNA: TGTGCCAGCAGGGGGACAGGGGAAAGCACTGAAGCTTTCTTT.

This chain joins TRBV27 and TRBJ2-3; D gene uncertain. CDR3 length: 12 amino acids. In germline, CDR1 is MNHEY, CDR2 SMNVEV (reference sequence). V dropped 1 base and J dropped 5 bases, with 4 bases sitting between them. Written as DNA, the CDR3 is TGTGCCAGCAGTTTATTCGGAGATACGCAGTATTTT. Translated, it gives CASSLFGDTQYF.

The rearrangement uses TRBV6-1 and TRBJ2-1, with 9 bases aligning to TRBD2. Germline-derived CDR1 and CDR2 are MNHNS and SASEGT. V was clipped by 1 base and J by 12 bases; unmatched bases: 13. The CDR3 is made up of 16 amino acids. Written as DNA, the CDR3 is TGTGCCAGCAGTGAAGTCGGGCTAGCGGGGACAGCACGGCAGTTCTTC. As protein: CASSEVGLAGTARQFF.

The rearrangement uses TRBV4-1 and TRBJ1-4, with TRBD1 matching 10 bases. Germline-derived CDR1 and CDR2 are MGHRA and YSYEKL. V shed 5 bases and J 6 bases; nucleotides not matched to a gene: 6. The CDR3 runs to 15 residues. The CDR3 DNA reads TGCGCCAGCAGCATCCGGACAGGGGGGGATGAAAAACTGTTTTTT. As protein: CASSIRTGGDEKLFF.

The chain employs TRBV7-2 and TRBJ2-3; D is uncertain. This CDR3 contains 14 residues. With 5 bases removed from V and 4 bases from J, the gap between germline ends came to 13 bases. Germline CDR1 reads SGHTA; CDR2 reads FQGNSA. The CDR3 protein is CASSRGFTSDTQYF. In DNA, the CDR3 is TGTGCCAGCAGCCGAGGTTTCACCTCAGATACGCAGTATTTT.

The rearrangement uses TRBV18 and TRBJ2-2, with 7 bases identical to TRBD2. This CDR3 is built from 14 residues. The V gene end was trimmed by 4 bases and the J gene end by 5 bases; junction bases not matched to a gene: 4. CDR1 is KGHSH and CDR2 is LQKENI in the germline V gene. The CDR3 DNA sequence: TGTGCCAGCTCACGGCTAGCGGCGACCGGGGAGCTGTTTTTT. Its protein product is CASSRLAATGELFF.

The rearrangement uses TRBV9 and TRBJ2-1; 8 bases are shared with TRBD1. V lost 4 bases to trimming and J lost 7 bases; unmatched junction nucleotides: 10. Germline assignment: CDR1 SGDLS and CDR2 YYNGEE. CDR3 length: 15 amino acids. This CDR3 reads CASSPRAGGGNEQFF. CDR3 DNA sequence: TGTGCCAGCAGCCCCCGGGCAGGGGGCGGGAATGAGCAGTTCTTC.